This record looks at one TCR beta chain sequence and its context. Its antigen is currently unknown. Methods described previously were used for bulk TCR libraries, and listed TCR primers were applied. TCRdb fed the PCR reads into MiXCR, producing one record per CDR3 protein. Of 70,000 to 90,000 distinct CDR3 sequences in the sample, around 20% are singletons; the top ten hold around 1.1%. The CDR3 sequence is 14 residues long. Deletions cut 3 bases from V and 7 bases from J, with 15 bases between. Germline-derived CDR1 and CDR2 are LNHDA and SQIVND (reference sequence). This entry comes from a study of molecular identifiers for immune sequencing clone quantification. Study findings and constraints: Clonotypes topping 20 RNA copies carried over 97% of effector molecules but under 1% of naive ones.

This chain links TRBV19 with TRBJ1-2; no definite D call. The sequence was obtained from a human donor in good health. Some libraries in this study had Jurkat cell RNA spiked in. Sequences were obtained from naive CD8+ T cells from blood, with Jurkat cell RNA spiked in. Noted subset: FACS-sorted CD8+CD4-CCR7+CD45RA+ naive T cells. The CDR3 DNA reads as TGTGCCAGTAGTATTCCTCTTTCGGATCCTGGCTACACCTTC. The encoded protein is CASSIPLSDPGYTF.